The 3 T cell receptor beta chains in this list originate from one sample, sequenced in a study of Ad26.COV2.S vaccination and SARS-CoV-2 variants. Assay: immunoSEQ multiplex PCR; the TCRdb copy retains only in-frame clones and omits some. Of some 400,000 clones in the sample, around 89% are singletons; the top ten hold around 1.9%. Documented treatment: around 19 received Ad26.COV2.S at low or high dose, single or two shots; 5 received placebo; per-sample allocation not given. Specimen acquisition occurred on day 63 following the initial vaccine or placebo injection. Sequences were derived from peripheral blood, sampled in a trial of Ad26.COV2.S vaccine versus placebo. The origin of the receptors is a person between 18 and 65 years old who received the Ad26.COV2.S COVID-19 vaccine or a placebo.

The gene calls are TRBV14 and TRBJ2-5; TRBD2 aligns across 8 bases. Germline CDR1 is SGHDN and CDR2 is FVKESK. CDR3 length: 17 amino acids. V was pared by 4 bases and J by 4 bases, with 14 bases of the junction left unmatched. The CDR3 nucleotides are TGTGCCAGCAGCCGCCTACCGGTTAATCTAGCGGGAGAGACCCAGTACTTC. Protein sequence: CASSRLPVNLAGETQYF.

The gene calls are TRBV15 and TRBJ2-7; weak D call: TRBD2 (6 bases). Germline-derived CDR1 and CDR2 are LNHNV and YYDKDF (reference sequence). The V and J ends lost 5 bases and 0 bases respectively, with 11 bases between them. The CDR3 covers 14 residues. Here the CDR3 DNA reads TGTGCCACCAGCCGTAGCGGAAGCTCCTACGAGCAGTACTTC. Translation gives CATSRSGSSYEQYF.

The table lists this clone with a few counts. V usage is TRBV5-5 and J usage is TRBJ2-7; 12 bases match TRBD2. From germline, CDR1 is SGHKS and CDR2 YYEKEE (reference sequence). This CDR3 is 15 amino acids long. V shed 0 bases, J shed 6 bases, and the junction held 4 bases outside the gene matches. The CDR3 here is CASSLGLAGAAEQYF. Written as DNA, the CDR3 is TGTGCCAGCAGCTTGGGACTAGCGGGAGCTGCCGAGCAGTACTTC.